The next 31 T cell receptor beta chains were all read from a single sample in a study of blood T cell repertoires in COVID-19. TCRdb keeps only in-frame clones here, not all; method: immunoSEQ multiplex PCR. The sample has around 200,000 clones, 70% to 90% seen once. The material sequenced was peripheral blood. The receptors originated from a young woman who had recovered from COVID-19.

The CDR3 here is CASTLKKAGEGMGDTQYF. In DNA, the CDR3 is TGCGCCAGCACTCTAAAGAAGGCGGGAGAGGGGATGGGAGATACGCAGTATTTT. This chain joins TRBV10-1 and TRBJ2-3; 7 bases line up with TRBD2. The CDR3 consists of 18 residues. The V gene's germline CDR1 is WNHNN and CDR2 SYGVQD (reference sequence). Losses at the gene ends were 7 bases for V and 5 bases for J; bases not matched to a gene: 21.

The chain is built from TRBV13 and TRBJ2-1; 7 bases are a match to TRBD2. V shed 1 base, J shed 7 bases, and the junction held 7 bases outside the gene matches. The length of the CDR3 is 15 residues. Germline V lookup: CDR1 PRHDT, CDR2 FYEKMQ (reference sequence). CDR3 nucleotides: TGTGCCAGCAGCTTAGCAGGGAGGGCCGGTAATGAGCAGTTCTTC. This translates into CASSLAGRAGNEQFF.

The chain employs TRBV2 and TRBJ2-1; TRBD2 aligns across 8 bases. Trimming removed 4 bases from V and 4 bases from J; junction bases left unmatched: 6. The CDR3 consists of 15 residues. Germline V gene sequence: CDR1 SNHLY, CDR2 FYNNEI. CDR3 loop: CASSVRLARYNEQFF. The CDR3 bases are TGTGCCAGCAGTGTTCGACTAGCGAGGTACAATGAGCAGTTCTTC.

The chain combines TRBV7-3 with TRBJ2-3, with 10 bases matching TRBD1. V lost 5 bases, J lost 3 bases, and 2 bases stayed unmatched. CDR1 and CDR2 (germline): SGHTA, FQGTGA. This CDR3 is built from 14 residues. As DNA, the CDR3 is TGTGCCAGCAGCCTGGGACAGGGGACAGATACGCAGTATTTT. Its translation: CASSLGQGTDTQYF.

V is TRBV6-4 and J is TRBJ1-1, with 8 positions matching TRBD1. V trimming: 4 bases; J trimming: 6 bases; junction bases outside the gene matches: 7. Germline assignment: CDR1 MRHNA and CDR2 SNTAGT. CDR3 length: 14 amino acids. This chain's CDR3 is CASSADRGGSEAFF. For the CDR3, the DNA is TGTGCCAGCAGTGCAGACAGGGGTGGGTCTGAAGCTTTCTTT.

The V call is TRBV27, the J call TRBJ2-2; D is possibly TRBD1 (6 bases). The CDR3 loop spans 15 amino acids. Germline CDR1 is MNHEY and CDR2 is SMNVEV (reference sequence). V lost 2 bases, J lost 4 bases, and 11 bases lay in between. The CDR3: CASSLNRVSTGELFF. The CDR3 region has the DNA TGTGCCAGCAGTTTAAACAGGGTTAGCACCGGGGAGCTGTTTTTT.

The table lists this clone with a few counts. V is TRBV4-2 and J is TRBJ2-7; 7 nucleotides match TRBD1. The V segment lost 0 bases and the J segment 4 bases; nucleotides outside the gene matches: 6. The germline CDR1 and CDR2 sequences are LGHNA and YNFKEQ. The CDR3 is made up of 15 amino acids. CDR3: CASSQDGQERYEQYF. DNA for the CDR3: TGTGCCAGCAGCCAAGATGGACAGGAACGGTACGAGCAGTACTTC.

The V and J genes are TRBV5-5 and TRBJ1-6; 7 bases fit TRBD1. The CDR3 runs 16 residues. The germline gives CDR1 SGHKS, CDR2 YYEKEE (reference sequence). The trim removed 6 bases at V and 0 bases at J, leaving 6 bases unmatched. The CDR3 coding sequence is TGTGCCAGCACCTGGACAGGAGTCTCCTATAATTCACCCCTCCACTTT. Amino acids: CASTWTGVSYNSPLHF.

This clone was seen only once. The chain joins TRBV5-6 to TRBJ1-2; D is unresolved. CDR1 is SGHDT and CDR2 is YYEEEE in the germline V gene. This CDR3 contains 13 residues. The ends were cut back, 4 bases at V and 3 bases at J, with 10 bases in the middle. The CDR3 sequence is CASSGGLYYGYTF. Here the CDR3 DNA reads TGTGCCAGCAGCGGCGGGCTTTACTATGGCTACACCTTC.

This chain connects TRBV24-1 to TRBJ2-5, with 11 positions matching TRBD2. CDR3 length: 15 amino acids. V dropped 4 bases and J dropped 5; count of bases not matched to a gene: 5. Germline CDR1 reads KGHDR; CDR2 reads SFDVKD. DNA for the CDR3: TGTGCCACCAGTGACACTAGCGGGAGTAGCGAGACCCAGTACTTC. It encodes CATSDTSGSSETQYF.

This clone has just one count. The chain joins TRBV4-1 to TRBJ2-5; D perhaps matches TRBD2 (5 bases). Looked up from germline, CDR1 is MGHRA and CDR2 is YSYEKL. V gave up 3 bases and J gave up 4 bases, with 9 bases separating them. This CDR3 has 13 amino acids. The CDR3 nucleotides are TGCGCCAGCAGCCACGGGGTTCTAGAGACCCAGTACTTC. It yields the protein CASSHGVLETQYF.

This clone showed up just once. Other nucleotide sequences in the sample specify the same CDR3. The rearrangement uses TRBV3-1 (or the pseudogene TRBV3-2) and TRBJ2-5; no definite D call. CDR3 length equals 12 residues. Trimming took 1 base from V and 4 from J, leaving 4 bases between them. In germline, CDR1 is LGHDT, CDR2 YNNKEL (reference sequence). CDR3 in DNA: TGTGCCAGCAGCCAAGTTCGAGAGACCCAGTACTTC. Protein: CASSQVRETQYF.

This chain joins TRBV2 and TRBJ1-1, with D maybe TRBD1 (5 bases). The V gene lost 8 bases and the J gene lost 1 base, with 8 bases spanning the gap. The CDR3 is 12 residues long. Germline V CDR1 and CDR2: SNHLY, FYNNEI. The CDR3 loop is CASRTQNTEAFF. CDR3 nucleotides: TGTGCCAGCCGGACACAGAACACTGAAGCTTTCTTT.

This clone showed up just a few times. This chain links TRBV18 with TRBJ1-2, with TRBD1 matching over 10 bases. V dropped 6 bases and J dropped 3; count of bases not matched to a gene: 4. The CDR3 has 14 amino acids. Germline CDR1 is KGHSH and CDR2 is LQKENI. Written as DNA, the CDR3 is TGTGCCAGCTCCGACGGACAGGGGGACTATGGCTACACCTTC. Its translation is CASSDGQGDYGYTF. Filled out from reference TRBV18 and TRBJ1-2, the complete variable domain reads NAGVMQNPRHLVRRRGQEARLRCSPMKGHSHVYWYRQLPEEGLKFMVYLQKENIIDESGMPKERFSAEFPKEGPSILRIQQVVRGDSAAYFCASSDGQGDYGYTFGSGTRLTVV.

This clone appeared many times. The V call is TRBV6-4, the J call TRBJ1-6; tentative D call: TRBD1 (6 bases). The germline CDR1 and CDR2 sequences are MRHNA and SNTAGT. The V end lost 3 bases, the J end lost 6 bases, and 6 bases lay between the germline ends. CDR3 length equals 13 residues. CDR3 coding DNA: TGTGCCAGCAGTGAGGACAGTAATTCACCCCTCCACTTT. As protein: CASSEDSNSPLHF.

The genes are TRBV19 and TRBJ1-5; 7 nucleotides match TRBD1. The CDR3 has 15 amino acids. The germline V gene encodes CDR1 LNHDA and CDR2 SQIVND (reference sequence). The V segment lost 3 bases and the J segment 2 bases; nucleotides outside the gene matches: 4. CDR3 loop: CASSIQGEGNQPQHF. CDR3 sequence (DNA): TGTGCCAGTAGTATCCAGGGGGAGGGCAATCAGCCCCAGCATTTT.

J is TRBJ1-2 and V is TRBV2; 8 bases fit TRBD1. The V and J ends lost 6 bases and 8 bases, in that order; junction bases with no gene match: 11. This CDR3 has 14 residues. Germline lookup yields CDR1 SNHLY and CDR2 FYNNEI. Here the CDR3 reads CASRYGQGVRGYTF. As DNA, the CDR3 is TGTGCCAGCAGATACGGACAGGGCGTGAGAGGCTACACCTTC.

This chain links TRBV12-3 or TRBV12-4 with TRBJ2-7; the D gene is possibly TRBD2 (5 bases). This CDR3 contains 12 residues. V lost 3 bases to trimming and J lost 2 bases, with 5 bases between them. CDR3: CASSLGAYEQYF. CDR3 in DNA: TGTGCCAGCAGTTTGGGAGCCTACGAGCAGTACTTC.

V gene TRBV7-2 combines with J gene TRBJ1-1, with D perhaps TRBD1 (5 bases). V lost 5 bases to trimming and J lost 0 bases, with 19 bases between them. Germline V CDR1 and CDR2: SGHTA, FQGNSA. The CDR3 is 17 amino acids. CDR3 coding DNA: TGTGCCAGCAGCCAATTTAAGGGACTTTCGGTGAACACTGAAGCTTTCTTT. Protein: CASSQFKGLSVNTEAFF.

This clone was seen only once. This sequence joins TRBV6-6 and TRBJ2-3; TRBD2 agrees at 11 bases. The CDR3 contains 18 residues. With V trimmed by 5 bases and J by 4 bases, 14 bases remained unmatched. From germline, CDR1 is MNHNY and CDR2 SVGAGI (reference sequence). In DNA, the CDR3 is TGTGCCAGCAGTCGATCCCTTAAGTCTAGCGGGAGGTCAGATACGCAGTATTTT. Amino acid sequence: CASSRSLKSSGRSDTQYF.

This chain joins TRBV15 and TRBJ2-2; D is perhaps TRBD2 (6 bases). This CDR3 spans 19 amino acids. With 3 bases removed from V and 0 bases from J, the gap between germline ends came to 20 bases. The germline CDR1 and CDR2 sequences are LNHNV and YYDKDF (reference sequence). This chain's CDR3 is CATSSLTSGTLPNTGELFF. The CDR3 nucleotides are TGTGCCACCAGCAGTCTTACTTCCGGGACTCTACCGAACACCGGGGAGCTGTTTTTT.

The chain carries TRBV19 and TRBJ1-2; TRBD1 agrees at 8 bases. This CDR3 contains 16 residues. The V gene's germline CDR1 is LNHDA and CDR2 SQIVND (reference sequence). V was pared by 5 bases and J by 7 bases, with 15 bases of the junction left unmatched. The CDR3 region is CASSLYQGQGNFGYTF. Here the CDR3 DNA reads TGTGCCAGTAGTTTATATCAAGGACAGGGAAATTTTGGCTACACCTTC.

This clone was detected a few times. The chain recombines TRBV30 with TRBJ2-7; 9 positions match TRBD1. The trim removed 2 bases at V and 7 bases at J, leaving 9 bases unmatched. The CDR3 is made up of 14 amino acids. Germline CDR1 GTSNPN, CDR2 SVGIG (reference sequence). The CDR3 sequence is CAWSRQGVRWEQYF. CDR3 bases: TGTGCCTGGAGTAGACAGGGGGTGCGTTGGGAGCAGTACTTC.

V usage is TRBV7-7 and J usage is TRBJ2-5; 12 bases are shared with TRBD1. CDR1 is SSHAT, CDR2 FNYEAQ, per germline (reference sequence). The CDR3 runs 17 residues. V lost 1 base and J lost 5; bases outside the gene matches: 8. The CDR3 coding sequence is TGTGCCAGCAGCTTAGGACTCCGGGACAGGGGGCTGGAGACCCAGTACTTC. Its protein product is CASSLGLRDRGLETQYF.

The gene calls are TRBV5-4 and TRBJ1-6, with D possibly matching TRBD1 (5 bases). The CDR3 covers 13 residues. V dropped 2 bases and J dropped 10 bases, with 10 bases sitting between them. Germline-derived CDR1 and CDR2 are SGHNT and YYREEE (reference sequence). For the CDR3, the DNA is TGTGCCAGCAGCTTCCAGGGTTTGTCACCCCTCCACTTT. Translation: CASSFQGLSPLHF.

This clone was observed a few times. The rearrangement joins TRBV5-1 to TRBJ2-7; 8 bases are a match to TRBD1. Trimming removed 3 bases from V and 0 bases from J; junction bases left unmatched: 8. CDR3 length: 16 amino acids. In germline, CDR1 is SGHRS, CDR2 YFSETQ. The CDR3 bases are TGCGCCAGCAGCTCGTTCCGGGACAGGAGCTCCTACGAGCAGTACTTC. Protein sequence: CASSSFRDRSSYEQYF.

This chain uses TRBV5-5 with TRBJ2-1, with no clear D. V gave up 0 bases and J gave up 5 bases, with 3 bases separating them. The germline V gene has CDR1 SGHKS and CDR2 YYEKEE (reference sequence). The CDR3 runs 12 residues. The CDR3, as DNA: TGTGCCAGCAGCTTGGCCGACAATGAGCAGTTCTTC. Its protein is CASSLADNEQFF.

This chain links TRBV9 with TRBJ1-2; no clear D. CDR3 length equals 16 residues. The germline CDR1 and CDR2 sequences are SGDLS and YYNGEE. V was trimmed by 1 base and J by 4 bases, leaving 17 bases between them. CDR3 in amino acids: CASSVSRRIGPYGYTF. CDR3 in DNA: TGTGCCAGCAGCGTAAGCCGGAGGATAGGTCCCTATGGCTACACCTTC.

This chain joins TRBV11-1 and TRBJ2-7; D gene unclear. Germline-derived CDR1 and CDR2 are SGHAT and FQDESV (reference sequence). V lost 1 base, J lost 0 bases, and 7 bases lay in between. CDR3 length equals 14 residues. For the CDR3, the DNA is TGTGCCAGCAGCTTAGGCCCAGTCTCCTACGAGCAGTACTTC. Residues: CASSLGPVSYEQYF. Complete variable domain (other parts from reference TRBV11-1 and TRBJ2-7): EAEVAQSPRYKITEKSQAVAFWCDPISGHATLYWYRQILGQGPELLVQFQDESVVDDSQLPKDRFSAERLKGVDSTLKIQPAELGDSAMYLCASSLGPVSYEQYFGPGTRLTVT.

The chain joins TRBV7-3 to TRBJ2-2; D remains ambiguous. Germline assignment: CDR1 SGHTA and CDR2 FQGTGA. The V end lost 2 bases, the J end lost 7 bases, and 11 bases lay between the germline ends. The CDR3 totals 14 residues. For the CDR3, the DNA is TGTGCCAGCAGCTTAGGCAGAAATAACGGGGAGCTGTTTTTT. It is translated as CASSLGRNNGELFF.

J is TRBJ2-1 and V is TRBV10-3; no definite D call. Trimming shortened V by 2 bases and J by 5 bases, and 10 bases separated the two germline ends. The germline gives CDR1 ENHRY, CDR2 SYGVKD. This CDR3 is 14 amino acids long. The CDR3 loop is CAISEHSPNNEQFF. The DNA for the CDR3 is TGTGCCATCAGTGAGCACAGCCCAAACAATGAGCAGTTCTTC.